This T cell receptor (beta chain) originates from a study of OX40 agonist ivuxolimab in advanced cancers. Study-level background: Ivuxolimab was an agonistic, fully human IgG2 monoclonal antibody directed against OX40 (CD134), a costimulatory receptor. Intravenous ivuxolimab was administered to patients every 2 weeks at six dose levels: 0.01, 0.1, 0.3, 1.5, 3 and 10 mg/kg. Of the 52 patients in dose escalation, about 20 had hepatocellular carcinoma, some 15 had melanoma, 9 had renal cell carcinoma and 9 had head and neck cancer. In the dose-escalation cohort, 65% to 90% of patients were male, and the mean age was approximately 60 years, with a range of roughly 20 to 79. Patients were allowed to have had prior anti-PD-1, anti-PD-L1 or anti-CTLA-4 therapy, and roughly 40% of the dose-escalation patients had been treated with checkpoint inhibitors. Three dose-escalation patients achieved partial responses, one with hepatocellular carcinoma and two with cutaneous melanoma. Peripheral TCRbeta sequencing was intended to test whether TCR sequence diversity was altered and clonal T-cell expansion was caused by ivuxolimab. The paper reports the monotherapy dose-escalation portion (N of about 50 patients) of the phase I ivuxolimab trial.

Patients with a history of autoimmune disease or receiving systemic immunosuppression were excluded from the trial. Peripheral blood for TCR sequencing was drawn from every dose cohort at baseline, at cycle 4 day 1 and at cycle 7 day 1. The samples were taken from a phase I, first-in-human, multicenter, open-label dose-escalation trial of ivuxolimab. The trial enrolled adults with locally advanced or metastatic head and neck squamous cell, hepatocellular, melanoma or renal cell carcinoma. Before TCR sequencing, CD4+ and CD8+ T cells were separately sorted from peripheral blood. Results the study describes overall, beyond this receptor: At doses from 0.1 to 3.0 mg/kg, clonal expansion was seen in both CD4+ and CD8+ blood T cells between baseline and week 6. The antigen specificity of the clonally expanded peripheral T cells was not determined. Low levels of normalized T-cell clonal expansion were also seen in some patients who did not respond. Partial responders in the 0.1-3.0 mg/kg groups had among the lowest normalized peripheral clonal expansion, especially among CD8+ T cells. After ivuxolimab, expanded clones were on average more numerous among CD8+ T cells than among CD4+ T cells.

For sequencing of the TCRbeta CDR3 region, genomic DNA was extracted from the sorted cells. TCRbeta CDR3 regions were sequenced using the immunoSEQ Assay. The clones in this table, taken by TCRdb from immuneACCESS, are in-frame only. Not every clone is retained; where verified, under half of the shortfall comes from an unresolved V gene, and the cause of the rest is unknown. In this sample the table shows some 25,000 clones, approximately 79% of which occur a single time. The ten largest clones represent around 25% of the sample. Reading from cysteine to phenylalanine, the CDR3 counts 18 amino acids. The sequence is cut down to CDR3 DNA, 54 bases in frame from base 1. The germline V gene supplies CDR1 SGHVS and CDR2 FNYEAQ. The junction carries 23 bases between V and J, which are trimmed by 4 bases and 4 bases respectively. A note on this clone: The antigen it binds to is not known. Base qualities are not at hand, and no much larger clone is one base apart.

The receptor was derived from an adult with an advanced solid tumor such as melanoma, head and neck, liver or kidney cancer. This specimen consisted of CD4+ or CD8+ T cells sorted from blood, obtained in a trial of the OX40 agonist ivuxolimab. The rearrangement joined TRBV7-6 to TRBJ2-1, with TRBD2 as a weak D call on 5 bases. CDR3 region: CASSSPAGASVAYNEQFF. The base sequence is TGTGCCAGCAGCTCTCCCGCGGGTGCGAGTGTGGCGTACAATGAGCAGTTCTTC.